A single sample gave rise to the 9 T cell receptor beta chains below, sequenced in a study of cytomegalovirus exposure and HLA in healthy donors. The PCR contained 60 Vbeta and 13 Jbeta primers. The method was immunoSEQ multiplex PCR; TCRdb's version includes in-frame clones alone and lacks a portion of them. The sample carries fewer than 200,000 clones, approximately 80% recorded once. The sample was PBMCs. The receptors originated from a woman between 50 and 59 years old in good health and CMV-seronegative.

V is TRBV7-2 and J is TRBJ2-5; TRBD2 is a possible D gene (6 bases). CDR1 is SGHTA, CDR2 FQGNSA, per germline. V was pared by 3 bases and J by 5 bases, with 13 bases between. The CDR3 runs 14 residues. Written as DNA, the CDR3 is TGTGCCAGCAGCTTGGAAGGGGCGGGGGAGACCCAGTACTTC. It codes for CASSLEGAGETQYF. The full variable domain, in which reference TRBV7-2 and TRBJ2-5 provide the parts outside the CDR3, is GAGVSQSPSNKVTEKGKDVELRCDPISGHTALYWYRQSLGQGLEFLIYFQGNSAPDKSGLPSDRFSAERTGGSVSTLTIQRTQQEDSAVYLCASSLEGAGETQYFGPGTRLLVL.

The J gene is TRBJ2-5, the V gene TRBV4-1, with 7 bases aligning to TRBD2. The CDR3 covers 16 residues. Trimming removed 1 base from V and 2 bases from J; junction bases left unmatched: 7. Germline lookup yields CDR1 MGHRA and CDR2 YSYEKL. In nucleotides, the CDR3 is TGCGCCAGCAGCCAAGCTTCTCTAGCGGTACAAGAGACCCAGTACTTC. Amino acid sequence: CASSQASLAVQETQYF.

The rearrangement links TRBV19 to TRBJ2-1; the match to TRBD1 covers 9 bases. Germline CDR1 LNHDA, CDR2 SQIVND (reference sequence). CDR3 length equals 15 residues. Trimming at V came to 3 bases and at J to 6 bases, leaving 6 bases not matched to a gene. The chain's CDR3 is CASSMQTGGLNEQFF. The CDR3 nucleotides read TGTGCCAGTAGTATGCAGACAGGGGGGCTCAATGAGCAGTTCTTC. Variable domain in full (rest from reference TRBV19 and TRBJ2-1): DGGITQSPKYLFRKEGQNVTLSCEQNLNHDAMYWYRQDPGQGLRLIYYSQIVNDFQKGDIAEGYSVSREKKESFPLTVTSAQKNPTAFYLCASSMQTGGLNEQFFGPGTRLTVL.

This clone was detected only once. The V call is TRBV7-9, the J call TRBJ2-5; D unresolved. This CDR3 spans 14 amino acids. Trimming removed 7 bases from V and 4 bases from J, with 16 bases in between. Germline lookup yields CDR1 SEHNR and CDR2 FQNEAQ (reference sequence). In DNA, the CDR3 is TGTGCCAGCATCTCCCGACTCCCCCCAGAGACCCAGTACTTC. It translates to CASISRLPPETQYF.

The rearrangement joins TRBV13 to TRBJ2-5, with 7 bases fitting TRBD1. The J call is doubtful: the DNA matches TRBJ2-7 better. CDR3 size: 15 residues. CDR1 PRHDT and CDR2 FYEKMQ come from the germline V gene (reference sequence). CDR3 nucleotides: TGTGCCAGCAGCTTAGAGGGGGCAGGGGAATACGAGCAGTACTTC. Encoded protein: CASSLEGAGEYEQYF.

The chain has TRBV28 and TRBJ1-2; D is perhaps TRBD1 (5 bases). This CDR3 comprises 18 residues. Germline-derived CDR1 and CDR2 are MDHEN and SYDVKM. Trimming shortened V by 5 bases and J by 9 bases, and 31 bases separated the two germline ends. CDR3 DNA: TGTGCCAGCAGTCTCGCGGGGGGATCGGGACCAAAATTAGAGAGCTACACCTTC. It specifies CASSLAGGSGPKLESYTF.

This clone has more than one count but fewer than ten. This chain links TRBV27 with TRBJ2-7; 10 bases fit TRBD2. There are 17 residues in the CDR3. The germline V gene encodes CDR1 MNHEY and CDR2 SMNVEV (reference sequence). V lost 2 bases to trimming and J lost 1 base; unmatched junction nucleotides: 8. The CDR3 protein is CASSLLTTSGPSYEQYF. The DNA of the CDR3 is TGTGCCAGCAGTTTACTCACGACTAGCGGGCCTTCCTACGAGCAGTACTTC.

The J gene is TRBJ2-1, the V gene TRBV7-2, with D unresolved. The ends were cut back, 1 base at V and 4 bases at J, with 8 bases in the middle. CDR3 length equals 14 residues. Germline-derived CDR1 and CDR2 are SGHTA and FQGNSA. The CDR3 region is CASSLGPGYNEQFF. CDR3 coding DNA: TGTGCCAGCAGCTTAGGCCCCGGGTACAATGAGCAGTTCTTC.

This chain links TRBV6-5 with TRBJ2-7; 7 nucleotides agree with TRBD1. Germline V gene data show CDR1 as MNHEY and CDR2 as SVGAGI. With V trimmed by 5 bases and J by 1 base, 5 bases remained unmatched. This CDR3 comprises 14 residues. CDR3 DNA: TGTGCCAGCAGTGGCACAGGGGCTTCCTACGAGCAGTACTTC. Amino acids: CASSGTGASYEQYF.